This T cell receptor (beta chain) was sequenced in a study of OX40 agonist ivuxolimab in advanced cancers. Overall study context: An agonistic anti-OX40 (CD134) antibody, ivuxolimab, was used to treat the patients. The study, taken as a whole, reports: Circulating CD4+ and CD8+ T cells showed clonal expansion by week 6 at 0.1 to 3.0 mg/kg. On average, a greater number of expanded clones characterised CD8+ T cells relative to CD4+.

CDR3 length: 15 residues. Germline CDR1 SNHLY, CDR2 FYNNEI. V lost 2 bases to trimming and J lost 4 bases, with 14 bases between them. Repertoires were generated with immunoSEQ multiplex PCR, while TCRdb's copy carries only in-frame clones and drops some. The sample lists around 67,000 clones; about four fifths were seen once. As concerns this clone: The antigen is unknown.

The chain couples TRBV2 to TRBJ1-2, with D maybe TRBD1 (5 bases). The sample consisted of CD4+ or CD8+ T cells sorted from blood, taken in a trial of the OX40 agonist ivuxolimab. This clonotype was sampled from an adult with an advanced solid tumor such as melanoma, head and neck, liver or kidney cancer. CDR3 bases: TGTGCCAGCAGTGAATCCCGGGGCCAAGGCTATGGCTACACCTTC. It is translated as CASSESRGQGYGYTF.